This T cell receptor (beta chain) was captured by sequencing in a study of T cell repertoires in cytomegalovirus infection. TCRdb used MiXCR to reprocess the reads, holding one entry per CDR3 protein. The sample consists of about 350,000 distinct CDR3 sequences, about 35% of them appearing once. The germline V gene has CDR1 MRHNA and CDR2 SNTAGT. The CDR3 totals 13 residues. The V end was cut by 2 bases, the J end by 9 bases, with 11 bases between. This clonotype was counted between two and nine times. Its specificity is unknown. The TCR sequence derives from a human donor in good health (CMV status not recorded). Some clones in this sample may be carry-over from other donors' samples. Material: cultured PBMCs, obtained from culture after CMV antigen stimulation. The chain joins TRBV6-4 to TRBJ2-1; D call uncertain. The CDR3 reads CASSDPVGGEQFF. DNA for the CDR3: TGTGCCAGCAGTGACCCCGTCGGCGGTGAGCAGTTCTTC.